The source of this T cell receptor (beta chain) is a study of blood T cell repertoires in COVID-19. Study information: Italy, Spain and the United States were the sources of the convalescent and acute COVID-19 samples.

This clone was seen a handful of times. A PCR-confirmed or clinician-diagnosed COVID-19 case had contacted exposed participants within 2 weeks of entry. Generated by immunoSEQ multiplex PCR, the TCRdb table keeps only in-frame clones and is missing some. The table lists 290,000 or so clones, approximately 78% of them singletons. J lost 6 bases, V lost 8 bases, and 18 bases had no gene match. The CDR3 covers 19 residues. Germline V gene lookup returns CDR1 MDHEN and CDR2 SYDVKM. The source material was PBMCs or T cells enriched from blood (not recorded which). V and J are TRBV28 and TRBJ2-3; 15 bases map to TRBD2. The sequence derives from a man aged 40-49 years who had been exposed to COVID-19. For the CDR3, the DNA is TGTGCCAGCCACGGACTAGCGGGAGGGCCCTGGGGTCCGCCGGATACGCAGTATTTT. Translating gives CASHGLAGGPWGPPDTQYF.